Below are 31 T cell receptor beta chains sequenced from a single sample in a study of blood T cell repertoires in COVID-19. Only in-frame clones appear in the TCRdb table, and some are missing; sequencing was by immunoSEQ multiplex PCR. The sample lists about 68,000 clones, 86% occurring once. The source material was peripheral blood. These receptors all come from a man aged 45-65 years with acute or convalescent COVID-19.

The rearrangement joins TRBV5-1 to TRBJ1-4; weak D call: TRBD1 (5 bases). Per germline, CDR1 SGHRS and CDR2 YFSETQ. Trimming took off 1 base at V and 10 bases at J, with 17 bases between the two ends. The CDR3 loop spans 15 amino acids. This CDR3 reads CASSLKSPGYGKLFF. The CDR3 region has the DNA TGCGCCAGCAGCTTGAAGTCCCCAGGGTACGGAAAACTGTTTTTT.

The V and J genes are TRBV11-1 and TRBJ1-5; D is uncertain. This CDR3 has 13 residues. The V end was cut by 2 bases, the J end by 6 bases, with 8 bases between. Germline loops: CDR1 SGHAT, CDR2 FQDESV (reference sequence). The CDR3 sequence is CASSLNYGQPQHF. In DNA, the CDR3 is TGTGCCAGCAGCTTAAACTATGGTCAGCCCCAGCATTTT.

The CDR3 coding sequence is TGTGCCACCTCCCGGACTAGCGGGGGCTCCTACGAGCAGTACTTC. Protein: CATSRTSGGSYEQYF. The chain couples TRBV27 to TRBJ2-7; TRBD2 matches 13 bases. Germline CDR1 and CDR2: MNHEY and SMNVEV (reference sequence). Losses at the gene ends were 10 bases for V and 0 bases for J; bases not matched to a gene: 6. This CDR3 contains 15 residues.

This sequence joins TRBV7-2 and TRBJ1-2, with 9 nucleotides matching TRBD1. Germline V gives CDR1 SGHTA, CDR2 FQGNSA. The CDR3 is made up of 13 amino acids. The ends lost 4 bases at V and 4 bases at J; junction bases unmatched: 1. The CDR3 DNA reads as TGTGCCAGCAGCTCGGACAGGGGCTATGGCTACACCTTC. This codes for CASSSDRGYGYTF. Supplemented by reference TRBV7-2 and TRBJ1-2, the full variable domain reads GAGVSQSPSNKVTEKGKDVELRCDPISGHTALYWYRQSLGQGLEFLIYFQGNSAPDKSGLPSDRFSAERTGGSVSTLTIQRTQQEDSAVYLCASSSDRGYGYTFGSGTRLTVV.

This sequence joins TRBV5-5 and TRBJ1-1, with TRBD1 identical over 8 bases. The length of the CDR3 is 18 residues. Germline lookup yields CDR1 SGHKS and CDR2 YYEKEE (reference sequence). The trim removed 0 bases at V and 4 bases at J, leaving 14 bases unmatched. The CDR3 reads CASSLGSGAGGIGTEAFF. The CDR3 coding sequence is TGTGCCAGCAGCTTGGGGAGTGGGGCAGGGGGCATAGGCACTGAAGCTTTCTTT.

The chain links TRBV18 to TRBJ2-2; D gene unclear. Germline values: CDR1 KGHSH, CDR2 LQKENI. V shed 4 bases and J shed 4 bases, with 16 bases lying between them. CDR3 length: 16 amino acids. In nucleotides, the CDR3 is TGTGCCAGCTCACTTAAAGCGATCTCTAGCACCGGGGAGCTGTTTTTT. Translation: CASSLKAISSTGELFF.

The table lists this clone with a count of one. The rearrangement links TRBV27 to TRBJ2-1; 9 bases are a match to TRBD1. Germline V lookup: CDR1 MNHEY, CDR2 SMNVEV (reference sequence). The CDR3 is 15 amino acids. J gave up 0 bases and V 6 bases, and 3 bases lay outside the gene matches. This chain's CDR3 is CASSKDRGSYNEQFF. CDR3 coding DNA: TGTGCCAGCAGCAAGGACAGGGGCTCCTACAATGAGCAGTTCTTC.

CDR3 loop: CASSLGRGRTFF. CDR3 sequence (DNA): TGTGCCAGCAGTTTGGGCAGGGGCCGGACTTTCTTT. V is TRBV12-3 or TRBV12-4 and J is TRBJ1-1; D is perhaps TRBD1 (6 bases). The CDR3 runs to 12 residues. V gave up 3 bases and J gave up 12 bases, with 14 bases separating them.

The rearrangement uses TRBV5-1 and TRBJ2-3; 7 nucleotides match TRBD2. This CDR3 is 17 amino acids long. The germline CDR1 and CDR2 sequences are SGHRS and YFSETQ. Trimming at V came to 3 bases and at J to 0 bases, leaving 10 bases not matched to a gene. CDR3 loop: CASSWTMSGASTDTQYF. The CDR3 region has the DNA TGCGCCAGCAGCTGGACCATGAGCGGGGCTAGCACAGATACGCAGTATTTT.

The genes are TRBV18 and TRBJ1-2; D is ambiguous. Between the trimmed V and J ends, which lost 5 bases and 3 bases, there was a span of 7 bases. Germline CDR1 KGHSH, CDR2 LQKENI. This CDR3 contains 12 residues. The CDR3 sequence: CASSVTDYGYTF. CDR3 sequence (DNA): TGTGCCAGCTCAGTGACTGACTATGGCTACACCTTC. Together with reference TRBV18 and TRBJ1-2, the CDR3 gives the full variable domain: NAGVMQNPRHLVRRRGQEARLRCSPMKGHSHVYWYRQLPEEGLKFMVYLQKENIIDESGMPKERFSAEFPKEGPSILRIQQVVRGDSAAYFCASSVTDYGYTFGSGTRLTVV.

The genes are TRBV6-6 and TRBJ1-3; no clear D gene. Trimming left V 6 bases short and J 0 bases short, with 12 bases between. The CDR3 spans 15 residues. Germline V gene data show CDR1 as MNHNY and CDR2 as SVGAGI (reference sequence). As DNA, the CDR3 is TGTGCCAGCAGCCACCGCCGACACTCTGGAAACACCATATATTTT. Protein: CASSHRRHSGNTIYF.

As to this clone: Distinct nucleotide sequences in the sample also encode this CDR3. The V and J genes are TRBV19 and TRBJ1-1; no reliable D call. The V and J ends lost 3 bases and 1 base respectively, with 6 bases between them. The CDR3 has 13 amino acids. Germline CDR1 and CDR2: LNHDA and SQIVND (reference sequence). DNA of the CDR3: TGTGCCAGTAGTATTAGAGGGAACACTGAAGCTTTCTTT. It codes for CASSIRGNTEAFF.

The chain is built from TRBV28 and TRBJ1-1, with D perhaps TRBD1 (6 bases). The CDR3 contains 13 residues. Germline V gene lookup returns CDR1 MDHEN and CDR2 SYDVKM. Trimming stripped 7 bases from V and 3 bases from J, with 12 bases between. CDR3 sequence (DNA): TGTGCCAGCAATAACAGGGCTTACACTGAAGCTTTCTTT. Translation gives CASNNRAYTEAFF.

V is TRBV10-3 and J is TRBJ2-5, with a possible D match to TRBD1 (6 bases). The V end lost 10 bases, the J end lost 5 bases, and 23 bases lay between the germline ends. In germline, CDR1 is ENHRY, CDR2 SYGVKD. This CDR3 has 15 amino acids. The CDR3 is CATTRGGSGGETQYF. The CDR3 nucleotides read TGTGCCACAACTCGTGGGGGCAGTGGTGGGGAGACCCAGTACTTC.

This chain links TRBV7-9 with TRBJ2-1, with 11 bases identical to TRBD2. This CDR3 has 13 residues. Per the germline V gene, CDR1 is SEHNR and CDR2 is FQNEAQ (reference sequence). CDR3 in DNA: TGTGCTACCACCCGGACTAGCGGGTATGAGCAGTTCTTC. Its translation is CATTRTSGYEQFF. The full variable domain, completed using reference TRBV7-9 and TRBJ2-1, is DTGVSQNPRHKITKRGQNVTFRCDPISEHNRLYWYRQTLGQGPEFLTYFQNEAQLEKSRLLSDRFSAERPKGSFSTLEIQRTEQGDSAMYLCATTRTSGYEQFFGPGTRLTVL.

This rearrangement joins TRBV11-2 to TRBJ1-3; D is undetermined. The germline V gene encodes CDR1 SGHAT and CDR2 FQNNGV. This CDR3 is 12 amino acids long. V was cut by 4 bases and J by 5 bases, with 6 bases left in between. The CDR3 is CASSSNRNTIYF. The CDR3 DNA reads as TGTGCCAGCAGCTCAAACAGAAACACCATATATTTT. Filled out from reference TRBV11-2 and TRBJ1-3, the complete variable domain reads EAGVAQSPRYKIIEKRQSVAFWCNPISGHATLYWYQQILGQGPKLLIQFQNNGVVDDSQLPKDRFSAERLKGVDSTLKIQPAKLEDSAVYLCASSSNRNTIYFGEGSWLTVV.

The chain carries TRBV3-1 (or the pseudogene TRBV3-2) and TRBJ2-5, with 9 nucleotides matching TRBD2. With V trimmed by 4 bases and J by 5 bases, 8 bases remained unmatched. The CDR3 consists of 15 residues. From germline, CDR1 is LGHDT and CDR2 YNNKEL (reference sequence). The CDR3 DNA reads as TGTGCCAGCAGCCCCTTAGCGGGAGCGGGGGAGACCCAGTACTTC. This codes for CASSPLAGAGETQYF.

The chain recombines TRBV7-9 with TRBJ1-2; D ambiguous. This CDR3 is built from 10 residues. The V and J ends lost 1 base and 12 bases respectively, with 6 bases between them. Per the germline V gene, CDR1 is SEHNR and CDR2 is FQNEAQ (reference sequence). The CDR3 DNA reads TGTGCCAGCAGCTTAGTCGGGGACACCTTC. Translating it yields CASSLVGDTF.

The CDR3 DNA reads as TGTGCCAGCAGCACTCACCTCAGGGGGCCCCCTCGGAGAAGCAATCAGCCCCAGCATTTT. This codes for CASSTHLRGPPRRSNQPQHF. V is TRBV6-6 and J is TRBJ1-5; 8 bases are shared with TRBD1. J gave up 1 base and V 6 bases, and 20 bases lay outside the gene matches. This CDR3 region has 20 residues. Germline assignment: CDR1 MNHNY and CDR2 SVGAGI (reference sequence).

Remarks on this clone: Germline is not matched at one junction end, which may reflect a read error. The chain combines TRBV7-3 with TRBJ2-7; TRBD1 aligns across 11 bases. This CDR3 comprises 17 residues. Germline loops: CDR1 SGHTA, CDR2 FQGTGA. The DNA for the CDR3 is TGTGCCAGCAGTTTAAACCCCCAGGACAGGGGGCTCTACGAGCAGTACTTC. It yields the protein CASSLNPQDRGLYEQYF.

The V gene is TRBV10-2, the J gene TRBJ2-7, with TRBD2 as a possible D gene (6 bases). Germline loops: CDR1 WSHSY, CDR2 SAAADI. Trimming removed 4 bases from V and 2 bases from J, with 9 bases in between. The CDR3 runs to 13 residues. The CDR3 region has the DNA TGCGCCAGCAGTGCGACTAGGACCTACGAGCAGTACTTC. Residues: CASSATRTYEQYF.

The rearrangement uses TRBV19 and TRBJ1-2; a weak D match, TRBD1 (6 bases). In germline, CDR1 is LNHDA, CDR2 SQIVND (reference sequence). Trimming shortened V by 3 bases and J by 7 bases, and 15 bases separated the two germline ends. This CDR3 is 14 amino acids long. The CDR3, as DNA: TGTGCCAGTAGTATCACCCAGGGGTCGGCTGGCTACACCTTC. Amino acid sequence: CASSITQGSAGYTF.

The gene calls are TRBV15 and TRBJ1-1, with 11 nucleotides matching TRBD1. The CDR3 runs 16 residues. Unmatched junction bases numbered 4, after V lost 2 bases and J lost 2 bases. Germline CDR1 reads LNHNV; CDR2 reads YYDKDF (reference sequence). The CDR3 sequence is CATSRPWTGGNTEAFF. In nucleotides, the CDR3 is TGTGCCACCAGCAGACCGTGGACAGGGGGCAACACTGAAGCTTTCTTT.

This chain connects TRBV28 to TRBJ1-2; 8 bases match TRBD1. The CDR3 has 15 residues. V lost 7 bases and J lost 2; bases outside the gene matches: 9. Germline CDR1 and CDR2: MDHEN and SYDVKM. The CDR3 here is CASTRLGQGNYGYTF. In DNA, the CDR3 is TGTGCCAGCACGCGTTTAGGACAGGGAAACTATGGCTACACCTTC.

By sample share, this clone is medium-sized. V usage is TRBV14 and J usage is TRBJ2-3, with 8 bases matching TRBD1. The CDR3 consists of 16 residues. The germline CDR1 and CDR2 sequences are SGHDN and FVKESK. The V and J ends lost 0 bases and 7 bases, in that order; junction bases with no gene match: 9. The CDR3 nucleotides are TGTGCCAGCAGCCAAGATCTTGGACAGGGATGGAATACGCAGTATTTT. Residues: CASSQDLGQGWNTQYF.

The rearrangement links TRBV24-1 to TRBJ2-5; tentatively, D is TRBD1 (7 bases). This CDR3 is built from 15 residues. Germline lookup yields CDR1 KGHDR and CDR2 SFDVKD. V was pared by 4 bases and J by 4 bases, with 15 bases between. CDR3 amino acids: CATSETGAGRETQYF. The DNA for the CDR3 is TGTGCCACCAGTGAAACAGGGGCGGGACGAGAGACCCAGTACTTC.

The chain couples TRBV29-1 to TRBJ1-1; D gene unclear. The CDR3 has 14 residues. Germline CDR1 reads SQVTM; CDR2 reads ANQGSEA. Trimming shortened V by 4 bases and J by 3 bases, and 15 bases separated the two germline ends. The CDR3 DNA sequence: TGCAGCGTTGGGGAGCGGCCATTGTACACTGAAGCTTTCTTT. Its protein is CSVGERPLYTEAFF. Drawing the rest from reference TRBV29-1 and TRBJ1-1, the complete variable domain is SAVISQKPSRDICQRGTSLTIQCQVDSQVTMMFWYRQQPGQSLTLIATANQGSEATYESGFVIDKFPISRPNLTFSTLTVSNMSPEDSSIYLCSVGERPLYTEAFFGQGTRLTVV.

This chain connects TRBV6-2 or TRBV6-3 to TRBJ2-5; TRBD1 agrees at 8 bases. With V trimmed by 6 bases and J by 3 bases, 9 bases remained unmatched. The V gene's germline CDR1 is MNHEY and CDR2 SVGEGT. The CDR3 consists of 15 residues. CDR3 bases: TGTGCCAGCAGCCCGGTAGGGACAGGAAAAGAGACCCAGTACTTC. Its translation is CASSPVGTGKETQYF.

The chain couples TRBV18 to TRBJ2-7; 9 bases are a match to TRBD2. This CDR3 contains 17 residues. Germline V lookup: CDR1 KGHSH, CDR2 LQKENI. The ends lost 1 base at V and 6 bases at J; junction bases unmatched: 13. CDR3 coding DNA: TGTGCCAGCTCACCACAAGGCGGGAGGGGTCTGCCTGCCGAGCAGTACTTC. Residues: CASSPQGGRGLPAEQYF.

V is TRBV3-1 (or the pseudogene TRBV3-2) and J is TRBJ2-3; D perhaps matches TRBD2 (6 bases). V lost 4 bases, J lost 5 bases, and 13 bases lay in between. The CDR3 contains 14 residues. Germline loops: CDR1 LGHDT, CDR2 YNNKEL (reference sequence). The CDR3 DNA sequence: TGTGCCAGCAGCCGCCTTGCGGGGATAGATACGCAGTATTTT. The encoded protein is CASSRLAGIDTQYF.

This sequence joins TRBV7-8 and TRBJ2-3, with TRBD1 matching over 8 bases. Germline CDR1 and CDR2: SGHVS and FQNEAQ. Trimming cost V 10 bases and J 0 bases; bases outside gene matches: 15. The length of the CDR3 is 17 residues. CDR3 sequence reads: CATIRDRWRASTDTQYF. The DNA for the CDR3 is TGTGCCACTATCCGGGACAGGTGGCGCGCTAGCACAGATACGCAGTATTTT.